The 27 T cell receptor beta chains reported below all come from one sample, sequenced in a study of blood T cell repertoires in COVID-19. The table came from immunoSEQ multiplex PCR; TCRdb's copy has only in-frame clones and leaves some out. The data contain 170,000 or so clones, approximately 88% of them seen just once; the ten biggest clones take up roughly 2.9%. The material sequenced was peripheral blood. The receptors here all came from a woman in her fifties or sixties with acute or convalescent COVID-19.

The chain employs TRBV6-5 and TRBJ1-5, with a weak D call TRBD1 (5 bases). The V end was cut by 0 bases, the J end by 8 bases, with 8 bases between. The CDR3 covers 13 residues. Germline values: CDR1 MNHEY, CDR2 SVGAGI. The DNA for the CDR3 is TGTGCCAGCAGTTACTCGGGGCAGAAGCCCCAGCATTTT. Protein: CASSYSGQKPQHF.

The rearrangement uses TRBV7-9 and TRBJ1-1; no definite D call. CDR1 and CDR2 (germline): SEHNR, FQNEAQ (reference sequence). This CDR3 has 15 residues. The V end was cut by 5 bases, the J end by 1 base, with 14 bases between. The CDR3 DNA is TGTGCCAGCAGCGCTGATGGCCAGCGGAACACTGAAGCTTTCTTT. It translates to CASSADGQRNTEAFF.

The V call is TRBV12-5, the J call TRBJ2-1, with TRBD2 as a possible D gene (6 bases). This CDR3 region has 20 residues. Germline lookup yields CDR1 LGHNT and CDR2 FRNRAP. The ends were cut back, 4 bases at V and 7 bases at J, with 32 bases in the middle. The CDR3 DNA is TGTGCTAGTGGTTACAGCCCCAGCGAAGGACCTCTAAGCGGGCAAAATGAGCAGTTCTTC. Its translation is CASGYSPSEGPLSGQNEQFF.

The chain links TRBV11-2 to TRBJ2-5; no firm D call. V lost 3 bases, J lost 5 bases, and 7 bases lay in between. Germline CDR1 reads SGHAT; CDR2 reads FQNNGV. This CDR3 is built from 12 residues. CDR3 amino acids: CASSFYGETQYF. DNA for the CDR3: TGTGCCAGCAGCTTTTACGGGGAGACCCAGTACTTC.

The J gene is TRBJ1-6, the V gene TRBV5-1, with 7 bases that match TRBD1. The germline V gene has CDR1 SGHRS and CDR2 YFSETQ. V gave up 4 bases and J gave up 5 bases; unmatched junction bases: 0. The CDR3 is made up of 13 amino acids. The CDR3 region is CASSTGDNSPLHF. CDR3 sequence (DNA): TGCGCCAGCAGCACAGGGGATAATTCACCCCTCCACTTT. Supplemented by reference TRBV5-1 and TRBJ1-6, the full variable domain reads KAGVTQTPRYLIKTRGQQVTLSCSPISGHRSVSWYQQTPGQGLQFLFEYFSETQRNKGNFPGRFSGRQFSNSRSEMNVSTLELGDSALYLCASSTGDNSPLHFGNGTRLTVT.

The chain uses TRBV5-1 and TRBJ1-6, with 7 nucleotides matching TRBD1. Trimming took 2 bases from V and 6 from J; bases not matched to a gene: 8. From germline, CDR1 is SGHRS and CDR2 YFSETQ. The CDR3 consists of 16 residues. The CDR3 protein is CASSFAGGQSNSPLHF. In nucleotides, the CDR3 is TGCGCCAGCAGCTTTGCTGGGGGACAGTCTAATTCACCCCTCCACTTT.

V gene TRBV12-3 or TRBV12-4 combines with J gene TRBJ1-5; 8 bases are shared with TRBD1. CDR3 length: 12 residues. After removal of 7 bases from V and 5 bases from J, the junction contained 1 base not matched to a gene. CDR3 sequence: CASKQGDQPQHF. The CDR3 coding sequence is TGTGCCAGCAAACAGGGGGATCAGCCCCAGCATTTT.

With regard to this clone: Different DNA sequences within this sample yield the same CDR3. This chain links TRBV9 with TRBJ2-2, with D tentatively TRBD2 (6 bases). V lost 0 bases to trimming and J lost 1 base, with 7 bases between them. There are 15 residues in the CDR3. CDR1 SGDLS and CDR2 YYNGEE come from the germline V gene. The CDR3 reads CASSVAGGNTGELFF. CDR3 coding DNA: TGTGCCAGCAGCGTAGCCGGGGGGAACACCGGGGAGCTGTTTTTT.

This clone qualifies as large (0.1 to 1%). J is TRBJ2-7 and V is TRBV19; possibly TRBD1 for D (6 bases). Trimming left V 5 bases short and J 1 base short, with 12 bases between. CDR1 is LNHDA and CDR2 is SQIVND in the germline V gene (reference sequence). This CDR3 region has 14 residues. This chain's CDR3 is CASSAFRGSYEQYF. The CDR3 DNA sequence: TGTGCCAGTAGTGCTTTCAGGGGATCCTACGAGCAGTACTTC.

The chain joins TRBV7-2 to TRBJ1-4, with 7 bases lining up with TRBD1. CDR3 length: 14 amino acids. CDR1 and CDR2 from the germline V gene are SGHTA and FQGNSA. V shed 3 bases, J shed 5 bases, and the junction held 3 bases outside the gene matches. The CDR3 region is CASSFLRGNEKLFF. In nucleotides, the CDR3 is TGTGCCAGCAGCTTTCTCAGGGGGAATGAAAAACTGTTTTTT.

This clone was recorded a few times. The CDR3 DNA is TGTGCCAGCAGCGTAGGTAGCGACGTGTCCTACAATGAGCAGTTCTTC. It is translated as CASSVGSDVSYNEQFF. V usage is TRBV9 and J usage is TRBJ2-1; D may be TRBD2 (5 bases). V was cut by 0 bases and J by 1 base, with 11 bases left in between. The germline CDR1 and CDR2 sequences are SGDLS and YYNGEE. The CDR3 spans 16 residues. Filled out from reference TRBV9 and TRBJ2-1, the complete variable domain reads DSGVTQTPKHLITATGQRVTLRCSPRSGDLSVYWYQQSLDQGLQFLIQYYNGEERAKGNILERFSAQQFPDLHSELNLSSLELGDSALYFCASSVGSDVSYNEQFFGPGTRLTVL.

V and J are TRBV18 and TRBJ2-7; TRBD2 is a possible D gene (5 bases). Trimming took off 6 bases at V and 6 bases at J, with 18 bases between the two ends. This CDR3 spans 14 amino acids. The V gene's germline CDR1 is KGHSH and CDR2 LQKENI. For the CDR3, the DNA is TGTGCCAGCTCTACCGGGGTCTCAGTACCCGAGCAGTACTTC. Residues: CASSTGVSVPEQYF.

The chain carries TRBV6-4 and TRBJ2-3; weak D call: TRBD2 (5 bases). This CDR3 is built from 14 residues. Trimming removed 0 bases at V and 6 bases at J, with 10 bases between. Germline V gives CDR1 MRHNA, CDR2 SNTAGT. CDR3 amino acids: CASSDSTGSDTQYF. The CDR3 nucleotides read TGTGCCAGCAGTGACTCGACGGGGTCGGATACGCAGTATTTT.

This chain joins TRBV24-1 and TRBJ1-2; 11 bases are shared with TRBD1. V shed 2 bases, J shed 3 bases, and the junction held 4 bases outside the gene matches. The CDR3 spans 16 residues. The germline gives CDR1 KGHDR, CDR2 SFDVKD. The CDR3 spells CATSDSGTGGYYGYTF. The CDR3 DNA is TGTGCCACCAGTGATTCCGGGACAGGGGGATACTATGGCTACACCTTC.

The chain uses TRBV6-2 or TRBV6-3 and TRBJ2-3, with 10 bases aligning to TRBD2. Germline CDR1 is MNHEY and CDR2 is SVGEGT. This CDR3 has 19 residues. V dropped 1 base and J dropped 8; count of bases not matched to a gene: 18. The CDR3 DNA sequence: TGTGCCAGCAGTTACTTTCCGGGGAGTAGCGGGGGGAAGGTTGTTACGCAGTATTTT. Its translation: CASSYFPGSSGGKVVTQYF.

This clone was detected once. V gene TRBV19 combines with J gene TRBJ2-5; 10 bases align to TRBD2. Trimming at V came to 3 bases and at J to 5 bases, leaving 9 bases not matched to a gene. Germline V gene data show CDR1 as LNHDA and CDR2 as SQIVND (reference sequence). The CDR3 extends over 16 amino acids. CDR3 DNA sequence: TGTGCCAGTAGTATGACAGCGGGGGGGCCGGGGGAGACCCAGTACTTC. Translation gives CASSMTAGGPGETQYF.

The chain joins TRBV19 to TRBJ1-1, with 8 bases identical to TRBD1. The CDR3 has 15 residues. Germline trimming cut 5 bases from V and 6 bases from J; bases unmatched to any gene: 11. The germline gives CDR1 LNHDA, CDR2 SQIVND (reference sequence). CDR3 amino acids: CASSLVDRAGAEAFF. In nucleotides, the CDR3 is TGTGCCAGTAGTCTAGTGGACAGGGCGGGCGCTGAAGCTTTCTTT.

The chain joins TRBV7-2 to TRBJ2-2; TRBD2 matches 8 bases. The CDR3 contains 16 residues. CDR1 and CDR2 (germline): SGHTA, FQGNSA. V dropped 4 bases and J dropped 8; count of bases not matched to a gene: 12. CDR3 sequence (DNA): TGTGCCAGCAGCTCCGGGTTCCGGGGGGGCGTGGGGGAGCTGTTTTTT. Translation gives CASSSGFRGGVGELFF.

The rearrangement uses TRBV11-2 and TRBJ2-5; 12 nucleotides align to TRBD2. After removal of 0 bases from V and 6 bases from J, the junction contained 11 bases not matched to a gene. The CDR3 sequence is 18 residues long. Germline assignment: CDR1 SGHAT and CDR2 FQNNGV. In DNA, the CDR3 is TGTGCCAGCAGCTTAGATCTAGTGGCTAGCGGGGGGGATAAGACCCAGTACTTC. Its translation: CASSLDLVASGGDKTQYF.

The rearrangement links TRBV3-1 (or the pseudogene TRBV3-2) to TRBJ2-7; TRBD1 matches at 9 bases. Per germline, CDR1 LGHDT and CDR2 YNNKEL (reference sequence). The junction had 9 bases not matched to a gene; V was cut back by 6 bases and J by 6 bases. CDR3 size: 14 residues. The DNA of the CDR3 is TGTGCCAGCAGTCAACAGGGGGCGCAGGGCGAGCAGTACTTC. Translating it yields CASSQQGAQGEQYF.

The chain joins TRBV2 to TRBJ1-2; 10 bases map to TRBD1. This CDR3 spans 14 amino acids. Germline V gives CDR1 SNHLY, CDR2 FYNNEI. J gave up 8 bases and V 2 bases, and 5 bases lay outside the gene matches. DNA for the CDR3: TGTGCCAGCAGTGAACGTGGGGACAGGGGAGGCTACACCTTC. Its translation is CASSERGDRGGYTF.

The genes are TRBV5-8 and TRBJ2-3; the match to TRBD2 covers 11 bases. Germline V gives CDR1 SGHTS, CDR2 YDEGEE. V lost 5 bases and J lost 4; bases outside the gene matches: 6. CDR3 length equals 15 residues. The CDR3 loop reads CASRRGTSGADTQYF. The CDR3, as DNA: TGTGCCAGCAGGAGAGGGACTAGCGGCGCAGATACGCAGTATTTT.

This sequence joins TRBV7-8 and TRBJ2-7; D uncertain. CDR3 length: 14 residues. Per germline, CDR1 SGHVS and CDR2 FQNEAQ. V gave up 1 base and J gave up 1 base, with 8 bases separating them. The CDR3 region is CASSLVATSYEQYF. CDR3 nucleotide sequence: TGTGCCAGCAGCTTAGTAGCCACGTCCTACGAGCAGTACTTC.

This clone was recorded only once. V and J are TRBV14 and TRBJ1-2, with a weak D call TRBD1 (6 bases). The CDR3 has 14 amino acids. V was pared by 3 bases and J by 4 bases, with 12 bases between. Looked up from germline, CDR1 is SGHDN and CDR2 is FVKESK. CDR3 protein: CASSQNRVGYGYTF. CDR3 nucleotides: TGTGCCAGCAGCCAGAACAGGGTTGGCTATGGCTACACCTTC.

This chain links TRBV19 with TRBJ1-2; 8 bases map to TRBD1. The CDR3 extends over 15 amino acids. CDR1 is LNHDA, CDR2 SQIVND, per germline (reference sequence). V was pared by 5 bases and J by 4 bases, with 9 bases of the junction left unmatched. The CDR3 region has the DNA TGTGCCAGTAGTCCTCCCGACAGGGGAAGCTATGGCTACACCTTC. Its translation is CASSPPDRGSYGYTF.

The V call is TRBV6-5, the J call TRBJ2-3; a possible D gene is TRBD1 (6 bases). V gave up 5 bases and J gave up 6 bases, with 15 bases separating them. The CDR3 is 14 amino acids. The germline CDR1 and CDR2 sequences are MNHEY and SVGAGI. CDR3 loop: CASSISGTGDTQYF. Here the CDR3 DNA reads TGTGCCAGCAGTATCTCCGGAACAGGGGATACGCAGTATTTT.

This chain joins TRBV3-1 (or the pseudogene TRBV3-2) and TRBJ2-2; D is uncertain. In germline, CDR1 is LGHDT, CDR2 YNNKEL (reference sequence). This CDR3 comprises 13 residues. Between the trimmed V and J ends, which lost 7 bases and 4 bases, there was a span of 10 bases. CDR3 coding DNA: TGTGCCAGCAACATCAAATCCACCGGGGAGCTGTTTTTT. It is translated as CASNIKSTGELFF.